Shown below are 5 T cell receptor beta chains from a single sample sequenced in a study of blood T cell repertoires in COVID-19. Profiling relied on immunoSEQ multiplex PCR, and the TCRdb table lists in-frame clones only, not all of them. This table holds around 20,000 clones, roughly 84% found once. The sequenced material came from peripheral blood. These TCRs come from a middle-aged man with active COVID-19.

The chain recombines TRBV10-3 with TRBJ2-1, with TRBD1 as a possible D gene (5 bases). Germline V CDR1 and CDR2: ENHRY, SYGVKD. V lost 4 bases and J 4 bases, leaving 11 bases between the germline ends. The CDR3 consists of 14 residues. The CDR3 nucleotides are TGTGCCATCAGTGTGACAGCTCTATACAATGAGCAGTTCTTC. Protein sequence: CAISVTALYNEQFF.

This chain uses TRBV19 with TRBJ2-1; 7 bases match TRBD1. This CDR3 contains 15 residues. CDR1 is LNHDA, CDR2 SQIVND, per germline (reference sequence). Unmatched junction bases numbered 4, after V lost 5 bases and J lost 0 bases. The CDR3 is CASSRDSSSYNEQFF. DNA of the CDR3: TGTGCCAGTAGTCGGGACAGTAGCTCCTACAATGAGCAGTTCTTC.

This clone was seen just once. The gene calls are TRBV5-1 and TRBJ1-3; tentative D call: TRBD1 (6 bases). V was clipped by 4 bases and J by 0 bases, with 11 bases between them. This CDR3 is 15 amino acids long. Germline values: CDR1 SGHRS, CDR2 YFSETQ. The CDR3 DNA is TGCGCCAGCAGCCGGGACACAAGCTCTGGAAACACCATATATTTT. This codes for CASSRDTSSGNTIYF.

The rearrangement joins TRBV7-8 to TRBJ1-2; tentative D call: TRBD1 (6 bases). The CDR3 extends over 15 amino acids. CDR1 and CDR2 (germline): SGHVS, FQNEAQ. The germline V and J ends were trimmed by 1 base and 4 bases, with 13 bases remaining between them. Here the CDR3 reads CASSLVSGQSYGYTF. The CDR3 nucleotides are TGTGCCAGCAGCTTAGTATCCGGACAGAGCTATGGCTACACCTTC.

The chain links TRBV2 to TRBJ2-4; D perhaps matches TRBD2 (5 bases). Per germline, CDR1 SNHLY and CDR2 FYNNEI. CDR3 size: 15 residues. With 5 bases removed from V and 8 bases from J, the gap between germline ends came to 19 bases. The CDR3 DNA follows: TGTGCCAGCAGTCCACCTCGGGGTGTTGGGGACATTCAGTACTTC. Translated: CASSPPRGVGDIQYF.